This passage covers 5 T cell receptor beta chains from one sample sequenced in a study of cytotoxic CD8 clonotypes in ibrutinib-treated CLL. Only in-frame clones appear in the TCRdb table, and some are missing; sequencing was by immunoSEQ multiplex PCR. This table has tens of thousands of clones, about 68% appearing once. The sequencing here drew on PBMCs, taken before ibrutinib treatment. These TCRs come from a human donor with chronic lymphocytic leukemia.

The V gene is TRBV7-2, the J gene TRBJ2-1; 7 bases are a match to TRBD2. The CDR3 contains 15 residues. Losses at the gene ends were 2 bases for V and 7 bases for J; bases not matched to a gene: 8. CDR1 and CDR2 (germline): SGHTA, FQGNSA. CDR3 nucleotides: TGTGCCAGCAGCTTACATTTCGGGACTACGAATGAGCAGTTCTTC. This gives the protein CASSLHFGTTNEQFF.

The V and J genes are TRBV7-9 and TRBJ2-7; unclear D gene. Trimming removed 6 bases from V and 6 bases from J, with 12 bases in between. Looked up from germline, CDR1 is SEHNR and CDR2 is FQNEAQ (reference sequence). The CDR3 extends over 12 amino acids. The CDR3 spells CASSLTRIEQYF. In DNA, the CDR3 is TGTGCCAGCAGTCTAACCAGAATCGAGCAGTACTTC.

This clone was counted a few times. CDR3 nucleotide sequence: TGTGCCAGCAGCGTTAGCAACCTTGGACCCGGAGATGGCTACACCTTC. This translates into CASSVSNLGPGDGYTF. This rearrangement joins TRBV7-8 to TRBJ1-2; D is unclear. The germline V gene has CDR1 SGHVS and CDR2 FQNEAQ. There are 16 residues in the CDR3. V lost 5 bases to trimming and J lost 6 bases, with 22 bases between them.

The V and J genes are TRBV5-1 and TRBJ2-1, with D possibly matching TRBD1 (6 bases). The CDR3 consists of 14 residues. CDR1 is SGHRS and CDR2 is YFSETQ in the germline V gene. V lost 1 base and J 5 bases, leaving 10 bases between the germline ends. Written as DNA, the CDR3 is TGCGCCAGCAGCTTGCCACAGGGAGACAATGAGCAGTTCTTC. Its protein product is CASSLPQGDNEQFF. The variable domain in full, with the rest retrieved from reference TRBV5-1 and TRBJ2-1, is KAGVTQTPRYLIKTRGQQVTLSCSPISGHRSVSWYQQTPGQGLQFLFEYFSETQRNKGNFPGRFSGRQFSNSRSEMNVSTLELGDSALYLCASSLPQGDNEQFFGPGTRLTVL.

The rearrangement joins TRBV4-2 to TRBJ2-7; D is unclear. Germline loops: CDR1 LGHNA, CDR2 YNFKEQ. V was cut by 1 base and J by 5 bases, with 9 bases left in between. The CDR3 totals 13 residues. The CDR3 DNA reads TGTGCCAGCAGCCAAGGGGCGAGAGACGAGCAGTACTTC. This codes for CASSQGARDEQYF.